These 7 T cell receptor beta chains came from one sample sequenced in a study of regulatory T cells in long-lasting Graves disease. Libraries of TCR beta came from iRepertoire HTBI primers plus Arm-PCR of CDR3 regions. TCRdb processed the multiplex PCR reads anew with MiXCR; each CDR3 protein has one entry. Altogether 400,000 to 500,000 distinct CDR3 sequences are present, 15% being singletons, with the ten largest covering about a sixth. Time point defined: newly diagnosed GD, antithyroid drugs for less than 3 months. Generation of the TCR library employed RNA extracted from PBMCs. The data also belong to a second study, concerning T cells in Graves' hyperthyroidism and ophthalmopathy.

The sequences come from peripheral blood mononuclear cells (PBMCs), collected at new diagnosis, from a patient treated with antithyroid drugs. The receptors shown here come from a woman in her twenties or thirties with Graves disease.

This clonotype was seen ten or more times. The V call is TRBV11-2, the J call TRBJ2-7, with 12 bases aligning to TRBD2. The CDR3 is 15 amino acids. The V and J ends lost 1 base and 3 bases, in that order; junction bases with no gene match: 1. Germline assignment: CDR1 SGHAT and CDR2 FQNNGV. The CDR3 protein is CASSLGTSGNYEQYF. In DNA, the CDR3 is TGTGCCAGCAGCTTAGGGACTAGCGGGAACTACGAGCAGTACTTC.

There are many counts of this clonotype. The chain employs TRBV5-1 and TRBJ2-1; D gene uncertain. Germline-derived CDR1 and CDR2 are SGHRS and YFSETQ. This CDR3 region has 15 residues. Trimming took 1 base from V and 5 from J, leaving 13 bases between them. The chain's CDR3 is CASSLSATPDNEQFF. The CDR3 coding sequence is TGCGCCAGCAGCTTGTCGGCCACACCGGACAATGAGCAGTTCTTC.

This clonotype was recorded at least ten times. V gene TRBV28 combines with J gene TRBJ2-7; 9 bases match TRBD2. The CDR3 extends over 14 amino acids. V was clipped by 2 bases and J by 2 bases; unmatched bases: 1. Germline CDR1 reads MDHEN; CDR2 reads SYDVKM. The CDR3 DNA reads TGTGCCAGCAGTTTAAGCGGGAGGACCTACGAGCAGTACTTC. Its translation: CASSLSGRTYEQYF.

This clonotype was seen many times. The chain employs TRBV3-1 and TRBJ2-7; TRBD2 aligns across 10 bases. In germline, CDR1 is LGHDT, CDR2 YNNKEL (reference sequence). J gave up 6 bases and V 0 bases, and 5 bases lay outside the gene matches. The CDR3 loop spans 15 amino acids. CDR3: CASSQETSGKREQYF. CDR3 bases: TGTGCCAGCAGCCAAGAAACTAGCGGGAAACGCGAGCAGTACTTC.

This clonotype appeared many times. The chain joins TRBV12-3 or TRBV12-4 to TRBJ1-3; no reliable D call. Trimming pared 10 bases from V and 1 base from J, leaving 20 bases between. The length of the CDR3 is 16 residues. CDR3 in DNA: TGTGCCAACAGCCAAACGGACCGAATATCTGGAAACACCATATATTTT. Translated, it gives CANSQTDRISGNTIYF.

This clonotype was seen many times. CDR3 DNA sequence: TGTGCCAGCAGTCCGACAGGGGGCAATCAGCCCCAGCATTTT. Translating gives CASSPTGGNQPQHF. The J gene is TRBJ1-5, the V gene TRBV12-3 or TRBV12-4; TRBD1 matches at 8 bases. The length of the CDR3 is 14 residues. Trimming removed 5 bases from V and 2 bases from J; junction bases left unmatched: 2.

This clonotype was recorded many times. The chain links TRBV28 to TRBJ1-1; a possible D gene is TRBD1 (5 bases). There are 13 residues in the CDR3. CDR1 is MDHEN and CDR2 is SYDVKM in the germline V gene. The V and J ends lost 2 bases and 3 bases respectively, with 7 bases between them. The CDR3 reads CASSLLGHTEAFF. Here the CDR3 DNA reads TGTGCCAGCAGTTTACTGGGGCACACTGAAGCTTTCTTT.